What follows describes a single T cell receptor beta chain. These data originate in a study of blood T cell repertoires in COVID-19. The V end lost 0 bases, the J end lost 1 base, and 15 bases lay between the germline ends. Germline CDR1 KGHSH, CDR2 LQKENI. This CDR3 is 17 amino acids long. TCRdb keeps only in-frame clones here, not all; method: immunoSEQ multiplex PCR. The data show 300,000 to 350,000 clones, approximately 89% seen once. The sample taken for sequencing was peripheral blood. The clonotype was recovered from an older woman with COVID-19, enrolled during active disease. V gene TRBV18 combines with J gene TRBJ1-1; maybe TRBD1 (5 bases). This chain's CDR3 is CASSPPGGSKRNTEAFF. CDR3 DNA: TGTGCCAGCTCACCACCGGGGGGGAGTAAGCGGAACACTGAAGCTTTCTTT.